The next 21 T cell receptor beta chains were all read from a single sample in a study of T cell repertoires in cytomegalovirus infection. MiXCR, run by TCRdb on the reads, gives a single entry per CDR3 protein. This table has some 940,000 distinct CDR3 sequences, around 32% appearing once. Their specific antigens are unknown. Sequencing used cultured CD8+ T cells from PBMCs, obtained from culture after CMV antigen stimulation. These receptors all stem from a human donor in good health (CMV status not recorded). Some clones in this sample may be carry-over from other donors' samples.

This clonotype was seen more than once but under ten times. The V gene is TRBV6-2 or TRBV6-3, the J gene TRBJ2-7; D gene ambiguous. V was cut by 0 bases and J by 0 bases, with 12 bases left in between. The length of the CDR3 is 16 residues. The germline V gene encodes CDR1 MNHEY and CDR2 SVGEGT. CDR3 DNA sequence: TGTGCCAGCAGTTACTCCATTGACCACTCCTCCTACGAGCAGTACTTC. Its translation is CASSYSIDHSSYEQYF.

The J gene is TRBJ1-2, the V gene TRBV19; 9 nucleotides agree with TRBD1. The CDR3 is 15 residues long. Trimming took 5 bases from V and 8 from J; bases not matched to a gene: 12. Germline CDR1 LNHDA, CDR2 SQIVND (reference sequence). The CDR3 here is CASSGTGSRFQGYTF. The CDR3 nucleotides are TGTGCCAGTAGTGGGACAGGGTCAAGGTTTCAAGGCTACACCTTC.

This chain connects TRBV20-1 to TRBJ1-1; D is unresolved. From germline, CDR1 is DFQATT and CDR2 SNEGSKA (reference sequence). Deletions cut 0 bases from V and 3 bases from J, with 8 bases between. The CDR3 is 13 amino acids. CDR3 loop: CSARERADTEAFF. Written as DNA, the CDR3 is TGCAGTGCTAGAGAGCGAGCGGACACTGAAGCTTTCTTT.

This clonotype was seen a few times. The chain joins TRBV6-5 to TRBJ1-2, with D perhaps matching TRBD1 (5 bases). Germline lookup yields CDR1 MNHEY and CDR2 SVGAGI. This CDR3 spans 14 amino acids. The ends were cut back, 2 bases at V and 7 bases at J, with 14 bases in the middle. This chain's CDR3 is CASSYEVRGGGYTF. The CDR3, as DNA: TGTGCCAGCAGTTACGAAGTTCGGGGCGGTGGCTACACCTTC.

V usage is TRBV7-9 and J usage is TRBJ2-5, with D possibly TRBD2 on 6 matching bases. Trimming took off 3 bases at V and 0 bases at J, with 17 bases between the two ends. Per the germline V gene, CDR1 is SEHNR and CDR2 is FQNEAQ (reference sequence). The CDR3 length is 17 residues. The CDR3 sequence: CASSFREATRYQETQYF. The CDR3 DNA reads as TGTGCCAGCAGCTTCAGGGAGGCGACACGGTACCAAGAGACCCAGTACTTC.

The J gene is TRBJ2-7, the V gene TRBV6-1; TRBD2 matches at 9 bases. Germline trimming cut 5 bases from V and 3 bases from J; bases unmatched to any gene: 8. This CDR3 comprises 15 residues. Germline V gene data show CDR1 as MNHNS and CDR2 as SASEGT. The DNA for the CDR3 is TGTGCCAGCAGTTTTTGGACTAGCGTCAACTACGAGCAGTACGTC. Its protein is CASSFWTSVNYEQYV.

This clonotype was picked up a small number of times. This chain connects TRBV19 to TRBJ1-1; TRBD1 is a possible D gene (6 bases). CDR1 LNHDA and CDR2 SQIVND come from the germline V gene (reference sequence). Trimming pared 3 bases from V and 4 bases from J, leaving 12 bases between. The CDR3 sequence is 14 residues long. CDR3 loop: CASSILSRGTEAFF. The CDR3 bases are TGTGCCAGTAGTATCTTGTCCAGGGGCACTGAAGCTTTCTTT.

This clonotype was found many times. This chain connects TRBV7-9 to TRBJ2-2; weak D call: TRBD1 (6 bases). Germline loops: CDR1 SEHNR, CDR2 FQNEAQ (reference sequence). With 5 bases removed from V and 2 bases from J, the gap between germline ends came to 21 bases. The CDR3 is 18 residues long. CDR3 bases: TGTGCCAGCAGCACAGGGATCGATTCACGATTTAACACCGGGGAGCTGTTTTTT. Its protein product is CASSTGIDSRFNTGELFF.

V is TRBV6-8 and J is TRBJ2-2; D gene unclear. This CDR3 has 13 amino acids. V was clipped by 2 bases and J by 2 bases, with 3 bases between them. Germline V gives CDR1 MNHGY, CDR2 SAAAGT. CDR3 loop: CASSYVNTGELFF. CDR3 DNA sequence: TGTGCCAGCAGTTACGTAAACACCGGGGAGCTGTTTTTT.

This clonotype was counted many times. CDR3 protein: CASSLTGSGELFF. The CDR3 nucleotides read TGTGCCAGCAGCTTAACAGGGTCCGGGGAGCTGTTTTTT. The V and J genes are TRBV7-2 and TRBJ2-2, with D tentatively TRBD1 (6 bases). V was clipped by 2 bases and J by 6 bases, with 7 bases between them. Germline V lookup: CDR1 SGHTA, CDR2 FQGNSA. The CDR3 has 13 amino acids.

The rearrangement uses TRBV7-2 and TRBJ2-2; 10 nucleotides match TRBD1. The CDR3 extends over 17 amino acids. V shed 2 bases, J shed 4 bases, and the junction held 7 bases outside the gene matches. CDR1 is SGHTA, CDR2 FQGNSA, per germline. CDR3 protein: CASSLTRQGATTGELFF. The CDR3 bases are TGTGCCAGCAGCTTAACCCGACAGGGGGCAACCACCGGGGAGCTGTTTTTT.

This clonotype was observed at least ten times. The chain joins TRBV12-3 or TRBV12-4 to TRBJ2-5; D is perhaps TRBD2 (6 bases). The CDR3 has 15 residues. Trimming shortened V by 3 bases and J by 2 bases, and 13 bases separated the two germline ends. This CDR3 reads CASSFQGAGQETQYF. DNA for the CDR3: TGTGCCAGCAGTTTCCAGGGCGCGGGACAAGAGACCCAGTACTTC.

This clonotype was seen a handful of times. V is TRBV20-1 and J is TRBJ2-5; 11 bases are shared with TRBD2. Unmatched junction bases numbered 4, after V lost 7 bases and J lost 3 bases. The CDR3 sequence is 13 residues long. From germline, CDR1 is DFQATT and CDR2 SNEGSKA (reference sequence). CDR3 sequence reads: CSVTGLAEETQYF. The CDR3, as DNA: TGCAGTGTGACGGGACTAGCGGAAGAGACCCAGTACTTC.

V gene TRBV7-8 combines with J gene TRBJ1-2, with a possible D match to TRBD1 (5 bases). Germline V gene sequence: CDR1 SGHVS, CDR2 FQNEAQ. The CDR3 runs to 15 residues. V lost 0 bases and J lost 3, with 11 bases in between. This chain's CDR3 is CASSLAWGGYYGYTF. The CDR3 nucleotides are TGTGCCAGCAGCTTAGCATGGGGGGGTTACTATGGCTACACCTTC.

This clonotype was seen only once. The rearrangement uses TRBV10-3 and TRBJ1-5; D gene ambiguous. V lost 6 bases and J lost 0, with 21 bases in between. Per germline, CDR1 ENHRY and CDR2 SYGVKD. CDR3 length equals 18 residues. The CDR3 sequence is CAISPGGRTDYSNQPQHF. CDR3 sequence (DNA): TGTGCCATCAGCCCCGGAGGCCGCACCGACTATAGCAATCAGCCCCAGCATTTT.

This clonotype was observed a handful of times. V and J are TRBV20-1 and TRBJ2-5; TRBD2 is a possible D gene (7 bases). Trimming left V 6 bases short and J 5 bases short, with 19 bases between. Germline loops: CDR1 DFQATT, CDR2 SNEGSKA (reference sequence). The CDR3 consists of 14 residues. CDR3 loop: CSALRRGGRETQYF. As DNA, the CDR3 is TGCAGTGCCCTAAGGAGGGGGGGCCGGGAGACCCAGTACTTC.

In its sample, this clonotype was seen many times. V and J are TRBV7-6 and TRBJ2-3; D perhaps matches TRBD1 (5 bases). The germline V gene has CDR1 SGHVS and CDR2 FNYEAQ. Deletions cut 5 bases from V and 2 bases from J, with 11 bases between. The CDR3 length is 14 residues. Here the CDR3 DNA reads TGTGCCAGCAGCACCCGACAGACCACAGATACGCAGTATTTT. Amino acids: CASSTRQTTDTQYF.

This clonotype has only a few counts. This chain uses TRBV7-8 with TRBJ1-1; D is possibly TRBD1 (6 bases). This CDR3 region has 17 residues. Germline V lookup: CDR1 SGHVS, CDR2 FQNEAQ. V lost 6 bases and J 0 bases, leaving 20 bases between the germline ends. The CDR3 sequence: CASSLNSQGPLNTEAFF. CDR3 bases: TGTGCCAGCAGTTTAAACTCACAGGGTCCACTGAACACTGAAGCTTTCTTT.

In regard to this clonotype: One end of the junction fails to match germline, which may point to a read error. The chain recombines TRBV6-1 with TRBJ2-3, with D possibly TRBD1 on 5 matching bases. There are 11 residues in the CDR3. CDR1 is MNHNS and CDR2 is SASEGT in the germline V gene. CDR3 protein: CASSEAFRVRF. CDR3 nucleotides: TGTGCCAGCAGTGAAGCGTTCAGGGTCCGCTTT.

The chain is built from TRBV19 and TRBJ2-7, with TRBD2 matching over 9 bases. Trimming removed 5 bases from V and 3 bases from J; junction bases left unmatched: 8. CDR1 is LNHDA, CDR2 SQIVND, per germline (reference sequence). The CDR3 spans 15 residues. The CDR3 sequence: CASSLISGGLYEQYF. The DNA of the CDR3 is TGTGCCAGTAGTCTAATTAGCGGGGGCCTCTACGAGCAGTACTTC.

The J gene is TRBJ1-5, the V gene TRBV6-2 or TRBV6-3; TRBD1 is a possible D gene (6 bases). V lost 0 bases to trimming and J lost 3 bases, with 15 bases between them. The CDR3 has 17 residues. Germline lookup yields CDR1 MNHEY and CDR2 SVGEGT. The CDR3 reads CASSYSRRGRDNQPQHF. In nucleotides, the CDR3 is TGTGCCAGCAGTTACTCGAGGAGGGGGAGAGACAATCAGCCCCAGCATTTT.